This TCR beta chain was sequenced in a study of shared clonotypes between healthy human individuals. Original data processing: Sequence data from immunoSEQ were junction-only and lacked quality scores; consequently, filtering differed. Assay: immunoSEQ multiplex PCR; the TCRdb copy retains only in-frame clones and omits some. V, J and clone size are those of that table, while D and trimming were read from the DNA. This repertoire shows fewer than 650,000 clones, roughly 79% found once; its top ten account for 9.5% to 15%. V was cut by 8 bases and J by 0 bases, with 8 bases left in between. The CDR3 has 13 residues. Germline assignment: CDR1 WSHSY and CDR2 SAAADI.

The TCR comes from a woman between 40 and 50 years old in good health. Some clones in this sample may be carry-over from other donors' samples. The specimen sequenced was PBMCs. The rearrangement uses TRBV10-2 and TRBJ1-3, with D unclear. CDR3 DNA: TGCGCCAGCCACGGGCCCTCTGGAAACACCATATATTTT. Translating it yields CASHGPSGNTIYF.